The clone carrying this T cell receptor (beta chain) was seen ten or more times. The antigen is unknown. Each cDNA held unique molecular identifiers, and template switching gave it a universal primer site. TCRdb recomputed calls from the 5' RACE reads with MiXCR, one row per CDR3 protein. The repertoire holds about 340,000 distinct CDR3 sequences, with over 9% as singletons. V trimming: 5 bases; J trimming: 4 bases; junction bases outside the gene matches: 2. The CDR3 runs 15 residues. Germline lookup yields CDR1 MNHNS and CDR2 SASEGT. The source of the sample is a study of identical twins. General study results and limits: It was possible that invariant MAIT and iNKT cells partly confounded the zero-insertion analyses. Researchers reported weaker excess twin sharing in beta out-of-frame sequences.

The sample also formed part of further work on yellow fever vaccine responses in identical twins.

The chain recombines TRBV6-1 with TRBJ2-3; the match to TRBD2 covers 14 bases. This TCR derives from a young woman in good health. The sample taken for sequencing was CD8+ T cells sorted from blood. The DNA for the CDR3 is TGTGCCAGCAGTCTGACTAGCGGGGGGGCAGATACGCAGTATTTT. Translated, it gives CASSLTSGGADTQYF.